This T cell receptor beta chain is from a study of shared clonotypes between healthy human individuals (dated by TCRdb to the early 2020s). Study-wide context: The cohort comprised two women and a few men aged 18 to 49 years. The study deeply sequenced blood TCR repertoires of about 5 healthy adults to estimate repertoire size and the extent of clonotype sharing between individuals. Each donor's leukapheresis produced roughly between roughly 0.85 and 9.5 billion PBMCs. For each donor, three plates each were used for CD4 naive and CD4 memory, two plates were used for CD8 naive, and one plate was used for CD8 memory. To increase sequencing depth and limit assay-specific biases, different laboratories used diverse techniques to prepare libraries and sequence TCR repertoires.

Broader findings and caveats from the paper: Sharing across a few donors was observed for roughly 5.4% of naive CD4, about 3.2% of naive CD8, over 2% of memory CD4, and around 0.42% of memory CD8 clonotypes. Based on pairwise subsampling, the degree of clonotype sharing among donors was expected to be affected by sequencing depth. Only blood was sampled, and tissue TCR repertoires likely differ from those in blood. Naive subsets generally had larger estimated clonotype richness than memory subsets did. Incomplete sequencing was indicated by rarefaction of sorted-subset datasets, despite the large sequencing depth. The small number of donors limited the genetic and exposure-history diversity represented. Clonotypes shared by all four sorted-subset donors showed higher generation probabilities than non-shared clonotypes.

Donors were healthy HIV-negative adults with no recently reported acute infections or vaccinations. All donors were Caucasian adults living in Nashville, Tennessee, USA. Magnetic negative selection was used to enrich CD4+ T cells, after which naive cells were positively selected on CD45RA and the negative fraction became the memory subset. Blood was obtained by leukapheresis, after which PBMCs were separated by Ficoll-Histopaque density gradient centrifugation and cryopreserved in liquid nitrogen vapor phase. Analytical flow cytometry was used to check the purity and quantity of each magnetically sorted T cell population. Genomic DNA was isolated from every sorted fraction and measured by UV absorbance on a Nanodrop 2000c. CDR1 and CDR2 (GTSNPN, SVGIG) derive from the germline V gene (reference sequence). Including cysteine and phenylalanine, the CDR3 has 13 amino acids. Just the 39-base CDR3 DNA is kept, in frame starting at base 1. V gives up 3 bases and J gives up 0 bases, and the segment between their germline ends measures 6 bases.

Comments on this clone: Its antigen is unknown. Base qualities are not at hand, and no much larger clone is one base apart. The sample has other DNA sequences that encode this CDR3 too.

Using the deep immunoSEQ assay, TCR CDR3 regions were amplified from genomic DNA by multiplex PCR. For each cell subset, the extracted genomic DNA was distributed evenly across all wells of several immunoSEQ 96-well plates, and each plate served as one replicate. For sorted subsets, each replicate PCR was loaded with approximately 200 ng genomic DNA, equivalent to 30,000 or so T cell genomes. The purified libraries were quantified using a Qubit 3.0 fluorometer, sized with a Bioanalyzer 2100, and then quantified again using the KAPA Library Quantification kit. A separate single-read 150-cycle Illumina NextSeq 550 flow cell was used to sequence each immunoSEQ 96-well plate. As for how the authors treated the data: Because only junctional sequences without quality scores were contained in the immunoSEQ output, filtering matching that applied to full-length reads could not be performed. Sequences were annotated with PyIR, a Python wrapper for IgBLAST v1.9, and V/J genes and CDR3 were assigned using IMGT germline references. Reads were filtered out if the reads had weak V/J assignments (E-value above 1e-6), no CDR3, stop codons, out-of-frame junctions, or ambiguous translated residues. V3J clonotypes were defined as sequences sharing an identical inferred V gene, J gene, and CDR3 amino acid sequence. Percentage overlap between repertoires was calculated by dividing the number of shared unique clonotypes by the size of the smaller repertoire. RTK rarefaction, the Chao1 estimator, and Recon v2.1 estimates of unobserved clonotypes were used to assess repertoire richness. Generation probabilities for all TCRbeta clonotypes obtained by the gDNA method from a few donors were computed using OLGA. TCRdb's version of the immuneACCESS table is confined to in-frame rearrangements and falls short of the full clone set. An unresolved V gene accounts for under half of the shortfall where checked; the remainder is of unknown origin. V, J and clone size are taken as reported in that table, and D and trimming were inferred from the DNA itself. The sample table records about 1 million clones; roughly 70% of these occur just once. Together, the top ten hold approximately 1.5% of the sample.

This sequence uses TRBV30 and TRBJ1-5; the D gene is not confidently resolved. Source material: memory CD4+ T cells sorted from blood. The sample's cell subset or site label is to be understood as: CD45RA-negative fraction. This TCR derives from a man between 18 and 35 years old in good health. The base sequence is TGTGCCTGGAGCCGGGATAGCAATCAGCCCCAGCATTTT. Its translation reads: CAWSRDSNQPQHF.